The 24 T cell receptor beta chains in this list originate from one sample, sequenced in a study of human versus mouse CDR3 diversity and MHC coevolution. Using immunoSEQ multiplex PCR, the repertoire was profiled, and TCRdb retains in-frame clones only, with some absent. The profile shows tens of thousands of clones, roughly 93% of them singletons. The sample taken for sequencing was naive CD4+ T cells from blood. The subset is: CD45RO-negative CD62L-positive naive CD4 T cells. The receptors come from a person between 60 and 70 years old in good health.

The DNA for the CDR3 is TGTGCCAGCACTGGGACTAGCGTCAACACCGGGGAGCTGTTTTTT. Encoded protein: CASTGTSVNTGELFF. The rearrangement uses TRBV2 and TRBJ2-2; 10 nucleotides agree with TRBD2. The V gene's germline CDR1 is SNHLY and CDR2 FYNNEI. The CDR3 consists of 15 residues. V was pared by 7 bases and J by 2 bases, with 4 bases of the junction left unmatched. The full variable domain, in which reference TRBV2 and TRBJ2-2 provide the parts outside the CDR3, is EPEVTQTPSHQVTQMGQEVILRCVPISNHLYFYWYRQILGQKVEFLVSFYNNEISEKSEIFDDQFSVERPDGSNFTLKIRSTKLEDSAMYFCASTGTSVNTGELFFGEGSRLTVL.

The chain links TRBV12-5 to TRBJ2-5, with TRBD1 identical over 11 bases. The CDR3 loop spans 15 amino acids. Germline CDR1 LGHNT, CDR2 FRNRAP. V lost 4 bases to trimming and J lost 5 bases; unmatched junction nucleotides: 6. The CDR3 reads CASGSGQGAQETQYF. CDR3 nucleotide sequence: TGTGCTAGTGGTTCAGGACAGGGGGCTCAGGAGACCCAGTACTTC.

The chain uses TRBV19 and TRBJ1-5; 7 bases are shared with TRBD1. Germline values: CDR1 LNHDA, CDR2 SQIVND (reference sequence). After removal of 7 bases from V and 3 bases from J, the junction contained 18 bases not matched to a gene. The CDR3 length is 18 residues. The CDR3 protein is CASTHPLQGQILNQPQHF. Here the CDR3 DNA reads TGTGCCAGTACCCATCCGTTACAGGGACAGATTCTCAATCAGCCCCAGCATTTT.

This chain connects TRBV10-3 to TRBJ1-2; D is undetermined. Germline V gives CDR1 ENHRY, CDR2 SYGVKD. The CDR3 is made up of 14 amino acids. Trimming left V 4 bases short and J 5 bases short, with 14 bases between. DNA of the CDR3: TGTGCCATCAGTGTGGGCGATTCCCTATATGGCTACACCTTC. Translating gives CAISVGDSLYGYTF.

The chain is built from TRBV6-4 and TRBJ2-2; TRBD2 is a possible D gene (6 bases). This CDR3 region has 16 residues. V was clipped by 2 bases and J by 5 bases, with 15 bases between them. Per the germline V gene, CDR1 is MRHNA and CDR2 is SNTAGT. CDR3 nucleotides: TGTGCCAGCAGTGACAGATCGGGACTCCTAACCGGGGAGCTGTTTTTT. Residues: CASSDRSGLLTGELFF.

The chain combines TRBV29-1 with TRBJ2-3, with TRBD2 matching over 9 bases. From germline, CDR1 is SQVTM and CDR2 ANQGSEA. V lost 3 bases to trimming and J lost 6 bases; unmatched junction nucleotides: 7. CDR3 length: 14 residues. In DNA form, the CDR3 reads TGCAGCGTTGAGACTAGCGGCGCAGGGGATACGCAGTATTTT. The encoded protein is CSVETSGAGDTQYF.

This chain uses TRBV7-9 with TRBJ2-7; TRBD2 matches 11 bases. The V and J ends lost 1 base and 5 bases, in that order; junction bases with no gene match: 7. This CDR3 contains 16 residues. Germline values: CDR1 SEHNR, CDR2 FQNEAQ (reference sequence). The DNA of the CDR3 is TGTGCCAGCAGCTTAGTTTCTGGGACTAGCGGAAACGAGCAGTACTTC. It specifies CASSLVSGTSGNEQYF.

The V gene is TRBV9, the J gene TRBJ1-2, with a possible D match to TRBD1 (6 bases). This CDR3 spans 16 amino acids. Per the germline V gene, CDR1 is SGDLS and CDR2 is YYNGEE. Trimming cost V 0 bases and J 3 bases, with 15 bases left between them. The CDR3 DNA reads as TGTGCCAGCAGCGTAGATCGAGCCCAGGGGTACTATGGCTACACCTTC. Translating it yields CASSVDRAQGYYGYTF.

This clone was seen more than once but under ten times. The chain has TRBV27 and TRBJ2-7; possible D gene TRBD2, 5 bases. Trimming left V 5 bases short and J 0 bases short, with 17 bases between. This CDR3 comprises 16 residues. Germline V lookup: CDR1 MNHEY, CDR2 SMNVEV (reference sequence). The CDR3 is CASSQDRSGFSYEQYF. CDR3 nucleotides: TGTGCCAGCAGTCAGGATCGCAGCGGTTTCTCCTACGAGCAGTACTTC.

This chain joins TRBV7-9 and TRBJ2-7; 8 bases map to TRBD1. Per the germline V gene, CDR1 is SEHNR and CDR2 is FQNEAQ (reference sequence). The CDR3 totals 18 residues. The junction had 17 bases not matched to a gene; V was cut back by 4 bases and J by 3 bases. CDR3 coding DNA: TGTGCCAGCAGCTCGGCACAGGGGGGTTACTTAACAGGCTACGAGCAGTACTTC. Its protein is CASSSAQGGYLTGYEQYF.

CDR3 in amino acids: CASSEQGSTEAFF. The CDR3 nucleotides are TGTGCCAGTAGTGAACAGGGGAGCACTGAAGCTTTCTTT. The V gene is TRBV19, the J gene TRBJ1-1; 7 bases align to TRBD1. Per germline, CDR1 LNHDA and CDR2 SQIVND (reference sequence). The junction had 4 bases not matched to a gene; V was cut back by 5 bases and J by 4 bases. The CDR3 is 13 residues long.

CDR3 nucleotides: TGTGCCAGCAGTGAAGCCCGTTTACGTAGCGGGAGCAGGGACATTCAGTACTTC. Translated, it gives CASSEARLRSGSRDIQYF. This rearrangement joins TRBV6-1 to TRBJ2-4; the match to TRBD2 covers 9 bases. With V trimmed by 0 bases and J by 8 bases, 14 bases remained unmatched. Germline assignment: CDR1 MNHNS and CDR2 SASEGT. This CDR3 spans 18 amino acids.

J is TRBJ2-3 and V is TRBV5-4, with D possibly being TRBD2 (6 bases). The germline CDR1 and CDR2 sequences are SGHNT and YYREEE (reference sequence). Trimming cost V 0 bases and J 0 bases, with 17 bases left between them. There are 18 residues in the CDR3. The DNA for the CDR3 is TGTGCCAGCAGCTTGGCTGGCGGGAATTCCCCTAGCACAGATACGCAGTATTTT. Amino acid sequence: CASSLAGGNSPSTDTQYF.

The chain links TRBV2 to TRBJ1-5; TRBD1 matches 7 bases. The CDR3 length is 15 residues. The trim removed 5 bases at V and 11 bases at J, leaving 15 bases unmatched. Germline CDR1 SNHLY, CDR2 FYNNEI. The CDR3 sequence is CASSSTGTEGRAQHF. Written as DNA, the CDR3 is TGTGCCAGCAGTTCGACCGGGACAGAGGGCCGGGCCCAGCATTTT.

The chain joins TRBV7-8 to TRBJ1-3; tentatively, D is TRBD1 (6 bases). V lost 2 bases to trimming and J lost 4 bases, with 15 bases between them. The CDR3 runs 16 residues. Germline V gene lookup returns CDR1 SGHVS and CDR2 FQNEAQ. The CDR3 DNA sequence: TGTGCCAGCAGCTTACCATACACAGGGTCCGGAAACACCATATATTTT. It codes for CASSLPYTGSGNTIYF.

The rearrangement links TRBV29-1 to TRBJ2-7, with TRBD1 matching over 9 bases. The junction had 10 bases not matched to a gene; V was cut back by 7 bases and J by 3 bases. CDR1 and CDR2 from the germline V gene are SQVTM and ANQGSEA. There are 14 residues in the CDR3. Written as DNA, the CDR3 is TGCAGCGCTCAGGGGACAGGGCCCAACTACGAGCAGTACTTC. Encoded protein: CSAQGTGPNYEQYF.

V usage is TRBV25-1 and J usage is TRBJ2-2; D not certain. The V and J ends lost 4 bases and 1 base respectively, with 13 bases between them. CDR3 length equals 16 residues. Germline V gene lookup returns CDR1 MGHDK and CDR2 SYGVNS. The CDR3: CASSVSGAGNTGELFF. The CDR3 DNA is TGTGCCAGCAGTGTATCTGGCGCAGGGAACACCGGGGAGCTGTTTTTT.

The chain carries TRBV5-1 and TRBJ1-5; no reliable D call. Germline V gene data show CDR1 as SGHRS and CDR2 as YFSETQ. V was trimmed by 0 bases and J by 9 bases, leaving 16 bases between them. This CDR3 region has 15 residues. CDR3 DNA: TGCGCCAGCAGCTTGGTGCCAGACACCGTGCCGCCCCAGCATTTT. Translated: CASSLVPDTVPPQHF.

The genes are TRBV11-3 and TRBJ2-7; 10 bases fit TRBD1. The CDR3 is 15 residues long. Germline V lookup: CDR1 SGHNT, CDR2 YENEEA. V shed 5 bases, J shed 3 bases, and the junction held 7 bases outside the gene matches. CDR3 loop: CASSPVDRGNYEQYF. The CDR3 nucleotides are TGTGCCAGCAGCCCTGTGGACAGGGGGAACTACGAGCAGTACTTC. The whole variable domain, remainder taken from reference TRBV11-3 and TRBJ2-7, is EAGVVQSPRYKIIEKKQPVAFWCNPISGHNTLYWYLQNLGQGPELLIRYENEEAVDDSQLPKDRFSAERLKGVDSTLKIQPAELGDSAVYLCASSPVDRGNYEQYFGPGTRLTVT.

CDR3 sequence (DNA): TGTGCCAGCAGTTTTACGGCGGGTATTTACAATGAGCAGTTCTTC. Protein sequence: CASSFTAGIYNEQFF. This sequence joins TRBV27 and TRBJ2-1; maybe TRBD2 (5 bases). This CDR3 is built from 15 residues. Per germline, CDR1 MNHEY and CDR2 SMNVEV (reference sequence). V dropped 3 bases and J dropped 4 bases, with 13 bases sitting between them.

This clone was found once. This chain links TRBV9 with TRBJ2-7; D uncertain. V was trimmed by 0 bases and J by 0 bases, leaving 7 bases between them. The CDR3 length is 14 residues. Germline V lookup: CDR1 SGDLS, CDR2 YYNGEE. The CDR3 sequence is CASSVGGSSYEQYF. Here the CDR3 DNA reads TGTGCCAGCAGCGTAGGAGGCAGCTCCTACGAGCAGTACTTC.

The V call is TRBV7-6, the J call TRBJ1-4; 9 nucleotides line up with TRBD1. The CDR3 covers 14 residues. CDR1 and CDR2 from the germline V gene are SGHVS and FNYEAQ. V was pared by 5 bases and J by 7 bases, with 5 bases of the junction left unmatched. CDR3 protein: CASSPGQGVEKLFF. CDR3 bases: TGTGCCAGCAGCCCGGGACAGGGAGTTGAAAAACTGTTTTTT.

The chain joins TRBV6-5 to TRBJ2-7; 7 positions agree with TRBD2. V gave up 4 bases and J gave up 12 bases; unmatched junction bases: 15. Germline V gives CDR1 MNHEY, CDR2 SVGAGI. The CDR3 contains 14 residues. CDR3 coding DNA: TGTGCCAGCAGTTCCGGGACTAACGGGAAGCTAGCGTACTTC. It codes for CASSSGTNGKLAYF.

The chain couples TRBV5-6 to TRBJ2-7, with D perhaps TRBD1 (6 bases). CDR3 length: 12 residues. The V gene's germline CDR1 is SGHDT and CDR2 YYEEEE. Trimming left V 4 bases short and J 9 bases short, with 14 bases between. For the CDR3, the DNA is TGTGCCAGCAGCCTAGGACAGTCGTCGCAGTACTTC. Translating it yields CASSLGQSSQYF. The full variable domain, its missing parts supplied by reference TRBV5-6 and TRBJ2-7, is DAGVTQSPTHLIKTRGQQVTLRCSPKSGHDTVSWYQQALGQGPQFIFQYYEEEERQRGNFPDRFSGHQFPNYSSELNVNALLLGDSALYLCASSLGQSSQYFGPGTRLTVT.